These 14 T cell receptor beta chains were all obtained from the same sample, sequenced in a study of blood T cells in healthy people across ages. The second PCR ran roughly 6 to 11 cycles with a sample-barcoded 5' primer and J-beta primers. TCRdb reanalysed the 5' RACE reads using MiXCR and keeps one entry per CDR3 protein. The repertoire includes 780,000 or so distinct CDR3 sequences, approximately 53% of them detected once, and more than 25% sits in the top ten. The material sequenced was blood. These receptors all stem from a man aged 35 to 55 in good health.

The chain couples TRBV3-1 to TRBJ1-4, with D uncertain. V was pared by 4 bases and J by 8 bases, with 14 bases between. Germline loops: CDR1 LGHDT, CDR2 YNNKEL (reference sequence). This CDR3 contains 14 residues. The CDR3 region has the DNA TGTGCCAGCAGCCCCCGGCTAAGATGGGAAAAACTGTTTTTT. It translates to CASSPRLRWEKLFF.

This clonotype was observed a handful of times. This chain uses TRBV27 with TRBJ2-3; possible D gene TRBD2, 6 bases. Trimming took 5 bases from V and 4 from J, leaving 16 bases between them. CDR3 size: 15 residues. Per germline, CDR1 MNHEY and CDR2 SMNVEV (reference sequence). CDR3 amino acids: CASSPFQTSSDTQYF. The CDR3 bases are TGTGCCAGCAGTCCATTTCAGACTAGTTCAGATACGCAGTATTTT.

V and J are TRBV9 and TRBJ1-1, with D hard to call. The germline V gene has CDR1 SGDLS and CDR2 YYNGEE. The CDR3 loop spans 17 amino acids. Deletions cut 0 bases from V and 6 bases from J, with 21 bases between. Here the CDR3 reads CASSVEPRLMGRAEAFF. The CDR3 nucleotides read TGTGCCAGCAGCGTAGAACCCCGACTCATGGGGAGGGCTGAAGCTTTCTTT.

The rearrangement joins TRBV6-2 or TRBV6-3 to TRBJ2-7; D is unclear. The CDR3 sequence is 14 residues long. V gave up 6 bases and J gave up 2 bases, with 14 bases separating them. Germline CDR1 reads MNHEY; CDR2 reads SVGEGT. The CDR3 sequence: CASRPGLTPYEQYF. CDR3 nucleotides: TGTGCCAGCAGGCCGGGTCTAACCCCCTACGAGCAGTACTTC.

The rearrangement joins TRBV20-1 to TRBJ2-7; 11 bases match TRBD2. The CDR3 is 15 amino acids. Per the germline V gene, CDR1 is DFQATT and CDR2 is SNEGSKA (reference sequence). With V trimmed by 3 bases and J by 4 bases, 8 bases remained unmatched. The CDR3 coding sequence is TGCAGTGCTAGGGGAATAGCTAGCGGGAGGTACGAGCAGTACTTC. It is translated as CSARGIASGRYEQYF.

V gene TRBV12-3 or TRBV12-4 combines with J gene TRBJ1-1, with TRBD1 as a possible D gene (5 bases). V was cut by 6 bases and J by 1 base, with 21 bases left in between. The CDR3 extends over 17 amino acids. The DNA for the CDR3 is TGTGCCAGCAGCTCTTTTGTTTGGGCAGGGACGAACACTGAAGCTTTCTTT. Protein sequence: CASSSFVWAGTNTEAFF.

The rearrangement uses TRBV6-6 and TRBJ2-1; 7 positions match TRBD1. V trimming: 0 bases; J trimming: 2 bases; junction bases outside the gene matches: 4. Germline-derived CDR1 and CDR2 are MNHNY and SVGAGI (reference sequence). The CDR3 consists of 16 residues. CDR3 nucleotide sequence: TGTGCCAGCAGTTACTCGACAGGGCACGCCTACAATGAGCAGTTCTTC. Residues: CASSYSTGHAYNEQFF.

V gene TRBV6-5 combines with J gene TRBJ2-7, with a weak D call TRBD1 (7 bases). Matching the DNA end better, TRBJ2-5 makes the J call doubtful. The V gene's germline CDR1 is MNHEY and CDR2 SVGAGI. The CDR3 runs to 16 residues. The DNA of the CDR3 is TGTGCCAGCAGTTACCGCAGGGGGACGGGGGCAGAGACCCAGTACTTC. This translates into CASSYRRGTGAETQYF.

The rearrangement links TRBV7-9 to TRBJ1-5; 8 nucleotides agree with TRBD1. CDR1 is SEHNR, CDR2 FQNEAQ, per germline (reference sequence). The CDR3 extends over 14 amino acids. V shed 1 base and J 6 bases; nucleotides not matched to a gene: 2. The CDR3 loop reads CASSLDRGIQPQHF. The CDR3 nucleotides are TGTGCCAGCAGCTTAGACAGGGGGATTCAGCCCCAGCATTTT.

A few counts support this clonotype. The chain joins TRBV29-1 to TRBJ2-3; 7 nucleotides match TRBD1. V lost 3 bases to trimming and J lost 4 bases; unmatched junction nucleotides: 16. The CDR3 has 17 residues. Germline-derived CDR1 and CDR2 are SQVTM and ANQGSEA. Written as DNA, the CDR3 is TGCAGCGTTGAGTTCCTTGACAGGGTTGGGGGCGCAGATACGCAGTATTTT. It yields the protein CSVEFLDRVGGADTQYF.

The chain has TRBV15 and TRBJ2-7, with TRBD2 matching 7 bases. The J call may be incorrect, as the DNA end agrees better with TRBJ2-5. This CDR3 is built from 15 residues. Germline V gene lookup returns CDR1 LNHNV and CDR2 YYDKDF (reference sequence). As DNA, the CDR3 is TGTGCCACCAGCAGAGATCGGGGGGTCGGCGGGACCCAGTACTTC. Translation gives CATSRDRGVGGTQYF.

V gene TRBV12-3 or TRBV12-4 combines with J gene TRBJ2-7; perhaps TRBD1 as D (5 bases). The CDR3 has 15 amino acids. V dropped 6 bases and J dropped 2 bases, with 17 bases sitting between them. CDR3 bases: TGTGCCAGCAGAAGACAAAGCCAGACAGCCTACGAGCAGTACTTC. This encodes CASRRQSQTAYEQYF.

The V call is TRBV12-3 or TRBV12-4, the J call TRBJ2-5; maybe TRBD1 (6 bases). The DNA end lines up better with TRBJ2-7; the J call may be wrong. There are 14 residues in the CDR3. The DNA of the CDR3 is TGTGCCAGCAGTCTCGGACAGCCCCTGAACGAGCAGTACTTC. This translates into CASSLGQPLNEQYF.

The J gene is TRBJ1-4, the V gene TRBV11-2; D is uncertain. The CDR3 runs 15 residues. The V gene's germline CDR1 is SGHAT and CDR2 FQNNGV. The V gene lost 1 base and the J gene lost 6 bases, with 12 bases spanning the gap. CDR3 loop: CASSLGQGFDEKLFF. The CDR3 region has the DNA TGTGCCAGCAGCTTAGGCCAAGGTTTCGATGAAAAACTGTTTTTT.